Below, 14 T cell receptor beta chains from the same sample are listed, as sequenced in a study of graft-versus-host responses after intestinal transplantation. TCRdb's table, derived via immunoSEQ multiplex PCR, lists solely in-frame clones and lacks some. The sample carries around 100,000 clones, just over 90% recorded once. Their antigens are not known. Sequenced material: unstimulated CD4+ T cells sorted from spleen or lymph node cells, taken before transplant. Receptors originate from a human donor who was the organ donor for an intestinal transplant.

The rearrangement uses TRBV19 and TRBJ1-2, with D maybe TRBD1 (5 bases). The germline CDR1 and CDR2 sequences are LNHDA and SQIVND (reference sequence). The V end was cut by 7 bases, the J end by 8 bases, with 23 bases between. The CDR3 covers 15 residues. This chain's CDR3 is CASKVTDGPILGYTF. DNA for the CDR3: TGTGCCAGTAAAGTGACAGACGGCCCCATTTTAGGCTACACCTTC.

This rearrangement joins TRBV5-6 to TRBJ2-7; D not certain. Trimming left V 1 base short and J 7 bases short, with 9 bases between. The germline V gene encodes CDR1 SGHDT and CDR2 YYEEEE. CDR3 length equals 12 residues. The CDR3 spells CASSLRAAEQYF. The DNA for the CDR3 is TGTGCCAGCAGCTTGAGGGCAGCTGAGCAGTACTTC.

This chain uses TRBV7-9 with TRBJ1-2; the D is unclear. V was cut by 5 bases and J by 8 bases, with 18 bases left in between. Germline V gene data show CDR1 as SEHNR and CDR2 as FQNEAQ (reference sequence). This CDR3 is built from 14 residues. Written as DNA, the CDR3 is TGTGCCAGCAGCCAAGGAGCGTTGGGGAAGGGCTACACCTTC. Its translation: CASSQGALGKGYTF.

This rearrangement joins TRBV28 to TRBJ2-7, with D maybe TRBD2 (6 bases). Germline assignment: CDR1 MDHEN and CDR2 SYDVKM. The CDR3 has 17 amino acids. The germline V and J ends were trimmed by 5 bases and 2 bases, with 22 bases remaining between them. For the CDR3, the DNA is TGTGCCAGCAGTCCCGCCGGTGGGACTGCTAATACCTACGAGCAGTACTTC. It encodes CASSPAGGTANTYEQYF. The variable domain in full, with the rest retrieved from reference TRBV28 and TRBJ2-7, is DVKVTQSSRYLVKRTGEKVFLECVQDMDHENMFWYRQDPGLGLRLIYFSYDVKMKEKGDIPEGYSVSREKKERFSLILESASTNQTSMYLCASSPAGGTANTYEQYFGPGTRLTVT.

V gene TRBV6-6 combines with J gene TRBJ2-3, with 7 bases identical to TRBD1. This CDR3 spans 15 amino acids. Trimming at V came to 6 bases and at J to 1 base, leaving 7 bases not matched to a gene. Germline-derived CDR1 and CDR2 are MNHNY and SVGAGI (reference sequence). As DNA, the CDR3 is TGTGCCAGCAGCCCCCGGGACAGAGGCACAGATACGCAGTATTTT. Translated: CASSPRDRGTDTQYF.

The chain is built from TRBV7-2 and TRBJ1-2; 7 bases match TRBD1. The germline V gene encodes CDR1 SGHTA and CDR2 FQGNSA. The CDR3 covers 16 residues. Trimming removed 8 bases from V and 2 bases from J; junction bases left unmatched: 14. CDR3 coding DNA: TGTGCCAGCGGACGGGGCAGGGGGTCCCAGAACTATGGCTACACCTTC. The encoded protein is CASGRGRGSQNYGYTF.

The chain recombines TRBV27 with TRBJ2-1, with 10 positions matching TRBD2. Germline assignment: CDR1 MNHEY and CDR2 SMNVEV (reference sequence). Trimming cost V 3 bases and J 2 bases; bases outside gene matches: 13. This CDR3 contains 19 residues. The CDR3 region has the DNA TGTGCCAGCAGTTTGAGGACTAGCGGAGCCCGAGTCCCCTACAATGAGCAGTTCTTC. This gives the protein CASSLRTSGARVPYNEQFF.

The CDR3 DNA reads TGTGCCAGCAGGGGAGTGGTAACTGAAGCTTTCTTT. This sequence encodes CASRGVVTEAFF. This chain links TRBV6-1 with TRBJ1-1; no firm D call. The CDR3 extends over 12 amino acids. V was pared by 6 bases and J by 5 bases, with 10 bases between. CDR1 and CDR2 (germline): MNHNS, SASEGT.

CDR3: CASSSGLSNQPQHF. CDR3 sequence (DNA): TGTGCCAGCAGTTCCGGCCTTTCCAATCAGCCCCAGCATTTT. V gene TRBV2 combines with J gene TRBJ1-5; D remains unclear. CDR3 size: 14 residues. Germline V gene data show CDR1 as SNHLY and CDR2 as FYNNEI. With 5 bases removed from V and 3 bases from J, the gap between germline ends came to 11 bases.

The gene calls are TRBV28 and TRBJ2-5; possibly TRBD2 for D (6 bases). Trimming cost V 5 bases and J 5 bases, with 18 bases left between them. The germline V gene has CDR1 MDHEN and CDR2 SYDVKM. The CDR3 runs to 15 residues. CDR3 amino acids: CASSKSAGRWETQYF. Here the CDR3 DNA reads TGTGCCAGCAGTAAGTCGGCGGGAAGGTGGGAGACCCAGTACTTC.

V usage is TRBV11-2 and J usage is TRBJ2-1; 7 nucleotides align to TRBD2. CDR1 is SGHAT, CDR2 FQNNGV, per germline. After removal of 1 base from V and 6 bases from J, the junction contained 9 bases not matched to a gene. The CDR3 extends over 16 amino acids. Here the CDR3 DNA reads TGTGCCAGCAGCTTAGGGTTGGGAGGGCCCCTCAATGAGCAGTTCTTC. Residues: CASSLGLGGPLNEQFF.

The chain has TRBV5-1 and TRBJ2-5; 11 bases are a match to TRBD1. This CDR3 comprises 15 residues. The trim removed 3 bases at V and 5 bases at J, leaving 6 bases unmatched. Germline CDR1 SGHRS, CDR2 YFSETQ. The CDR3 sequence is CASSSGQGARETQYF. CDR3 nucleotide sequence: TGCGCCAGCAGCTCCGGACAGGGGGCGAGGGAGACCCAGTACTTC.

The chain uses TRBV6-5 and TRBJ2-1; D might be TRBD1 or TRBD2, each matching 5 bases. Germline V CDR1 and CDR2: MNHEY, SVGAGI. Trimming removed 9 bases at V and 2 bases at J, with 11 bases between. The CDR3 covers 13 residues. The chain's CDR3 is CASRDGPYNEQFF. The CDR3, as DNA: TGTGCCAGTCGGGACGGTCCCTACAATGAGCAGTTCTTC.

The chain couples TRBV18 to TRBJ1-4, with D unresolved. Germline V gives CDR1 KGHSH, CDR2 LQKENI. The CDR3 length is 13 residues. The V and J ends lost 6 bases and 8 bases respectively, with 13 bases between them. The DNA of the CDR3 is TGTGCCAGCTCCCCCGGACGGGAAGAAAAACTGTTTTTT. This codes for CASSPGREEKLFF. Full variable domain (remainder filled in from reference TRBV18 and TRBJ1-4): NAGVMQNPRHLVRRRGQEARLRCSPMKGHSHVYWYRQLPEEGLKFMVYLQKENIIDESGMPKERFSAEFPKEGPSILRIQQVVRGDSAAYFCASSPGREEKLFFGSGTQLSVL.